Listed below are T cell receptor beta chains from one sample, sequenced in a study of T cell responses to AZD1222 COVID-19 vaccine. Measured with immunoSEQ multiplex PCR; TCRdb has only the in-frame clones, and not every one. Of roughly 140,000 clones in the sample, approximately 89% were seen once. The specimen comprised peripheral blood, sampled on day 0 of AZD1222 vaccination. The receptors here all came from an adult in good health. Both conserved end residues are part of each CDR3. D genes are given only for firm matches. Size is omitted from some rows. Given values are once, few, many or a class for expanded clones.

clone_size j_call d_call v_call cdr3_nt cdr3_aa
. TRBJ1-2 . TRBV7-6 TGTGCCAGCAGCCGTGACAGGTCCTTTAACTATGGCTACACCTTC CASSRDRSFNYGYTF
many TRBJ1-1 . TRBV7-9 TGTGCCAGCAGCTTACAGGGGAGGGGAGCTTTCTTT CASSLQGRGAFF
. TRBJ1-1 TRBD1 TRBV7-2 TGTGCCAGCAGCCCGGGACAGGGAGGGAACACTGAAGCTTTCTTT CASSPGQGGNTEAFF
. TRBJ2-2 . TRBV11-3 TGTGCCAGCAGCTTAACCGTGACCGGGGAGCTGTTTTTT CASSLTVTGELFF
few TRBJ1-5 . TRBV7-8 TGTGCCAGCAGCTTAGTCCCCAGGGGACCCAATCAGCCCCAGCATTTT CASSLVPRGPNQPQHF
. TRBJ1-1 . TRBV7-2 TGTGCCAGCAGCCCAACACCGGGCAGGCGGAACACTGAAGCTTTCTTT CASSPTPGRRNTEAFF
. TRBJ1-2 . TRBV28 TGTGCCAGCAGAGTCCAGCTCTATGGCTACACCTTC CASRVQLYGYTF
. TRBJ2-5 . TRBV7-2 TGTGCCAGCAGCTTAGCGGAGGGGCGGCAGACCCAGTACTTC CASSLAEGRQTQYF
. TRBJ2-1 TRBD1 TRBV18 TGTGCCAGCTCACCGGACAGGGCGGCCTACAATGAGCAGTTCTTC CASSPDRAAYNEQFF
. TRBJ2-3 . TRBV6-4 TGTGCCAGCAGTGACACAGCAGGCTTCACAGATACGCAGTATTTT CASSDTAGFTDTQYF
. TRBJ1-3 TRBD1 TRBV9 TGTGCCAGCAGCGCCCGGACAGGGGCCGGGAACACCATATATTTT CASSARTGAGNTIYF
. TRBJ1-2 . TRBV18 TGTGCCAGCTCACCACTGACATCGAACTATGGCTACACCTTC CASSPLTSNYGYTF
. TRBJ2-6 TRBD1 TRBV19 TGTGCCAGTAGTAAAGGACAGGGGAGGTCTGGGGCCAACGTCCTGACTTTC CASSKGQGRSGANVLTF
. TRBJ1-1 . TRBV18 TGTGCCAGCTCACCACCGAGCAGGGCAGACACTGAAGCTTTCTTT CASSPPSRADTEAFF
. TRBJ1-4 . TRBV19 TGTGCCAGTAGTCCAGGGGATGAAAAACTGTTTTTT CASSPGDEKLFF
once TRBJ2-5 . TRBV18 TGTGCCAGCTCACCTGGGCGGAGCCCTGAGACCCAGTACTTC CASSPGRSPETQYF
. TRBJ2-3 . TRBV19 TGTGCCAGTAGTATTGACACAGATACGCAGTATTTT CASSIDTDTQYF
. TRBJ1-4 . TRBV5-1 TGCGCCAGCAGCTCAGGGCTTCGCGGGGGATGGGATGAAAAACTGTTTTTT CASSSGLRGGWDEKLFF
. TRBJ2-5 TRBD2 TRBV5-4 TGTGCCAGCAGCTTGGGCGAGCGGGGGGGCGCGACCCAGTACTTC CASSLGERGGATQYF
once TRBJ2-5 TRBD1 TRBV5-4 TGTGCCAGCAGTAGACAGGGGGCAACCGAGACCCAGTACTTC CASSRQGATETQYF
. TRBJ2-7 . TRBV27 TGTGCCAGCAGTTTATCCGCGGGTGGTGTAGGACCCTACGAGCAGTACTTC CASSLSAGGVGPYEQYF
. TRBJ1-5 . TRBV12-5 TGTGCTAGTGGTTTGCCCCACACAAGACATTATCAGCCCCAGCATTTT CASGLPHTRHYQPQHF